Sequencing of this TCR beta chain was carried out in a study of cytomegalovirus exposure and HLA in healthy donors. The overall study: Researchers found that roughly 80% of some 400 genotyped donors fell within the Caucasian-associated ancestry cluster.

Notes on this clone: Antigen unknown.

PCR primers comprised 60 Vbeta and 13 Jbeta primers. Profiling relied on immunoSEQ multiplex PCR, and the TCRdb table lists in-frame clones only, not all of them. Among about 190,000 clones listed, 80% to 85% were seen once. Findings and caveats of the study: The study flagged approximately 180 TCR beta chains as cytomegalovirus-associated. According to a later analysis, donors in an Asian-associated ancestry cluster reportedly had fewer N-insertions than the roughly 660-donor mean. It was reported that TCR beta sequences correctly inferred the HLA-A and HLA-B alleles for most subjects.

Trimming removed 7 bases from V and 7 bases from J, with 19 bases in between. Germline V CDR1 and CDR2: MDHEN, SYDVKM. CDR3 length equals 14 residues. Sequenced: PBMCs. The rearrangement links TRBV28 to TRBJ2-5, with TRBD2 as a possible D gene (6 bases). This receptor was identified in a man aged 40-49 years in good health and CMV-seropositive. The CDR3 loop reads CASTQDPAEGTQYF. The CDR3 coding sequence is TGTGCCAGCACCCAGGACCCGGCGGAGGGGACCCAGTACTTC.